Presented here are 26 T cell receptor beta chains from one specimen sequenced in a study of T cells in Graves' hyperthyroidism and ophthalmopathy. From RNA transcripts, TCR beta CDR3 regions were amplified. The TCR CDR3 was amplified in a first-round RT-PCR using the HTBI primer set. In TCRdb, the multiplex PCR reads were re-called with MiXCR into one record per CDR3 protein. The top ten clones hold 13% to 15% of a sample with fewer than 550,000 distinct CDR3 sequences, 15% to 18% of them seen once. The sequencing input was blood. Every receptor here comes from a woman between 18 and 29 years old with Graves' hyperthyroidism.

The chain is built from TRBV20-1 and TRBJ2-2; TRBD2 matches 8 bases. Germline V gene lookup returns CDR1 DFQATT and CDR2 SNEGSKA (reference sequence). The V gene end was trimmed by 1 base and the J gene end by 4 bases; junction bases not matched to a gene: 8. CDR3 length: 16 amino acids. CDR3 protein: CSARGGGRRITGELFF. For the CDR3, the DNA is TGCAGTGCTAGAGGGGGCGGGAGGAGGATCACCGGGGAGCTGTTTTTT.

CDR3 region: CASSTTGANTGELFF. The CDR3 DNA reads TGTGCCAGCAGCACGACAGGGGCGAACACCGGGGAGCTGTTTTTT. V usage is TRBV7-6 and J usage is TRBJ2-2; 8 positions agree with TRBD1. The germline CDR1 and CDR2 sequences are SGHVS and FNYEAQ. The CDR3 has 15 amino acids. Trimming removed 5 bases from V and 0 bases from J; junction bases left unmatched: 2.

In this sample, this clonotype turned up a few times. The chain employs TRBV11-2 and TRBJ1-2; the match to TRBD1 covers 8 bases. Germline assignment: CDR1 SGHAT and CDR2 FQNNGV. V dropped 5 bases and J dropped 8; count of bases not matched to a gene: 7. The CDR3 extends over 13 amino acids. The CDR3 coding sequence is TGTGCCAGCAGCGCAGGGGGCAGTCAAGGCTACACCTTC. It specifies CASSAGGSQGYTF.

CDR3 sequence (DNA): TGTGCCAGCAGTAAAGACAGGGTCGTTACTGAAGCTTTCTTT. This gives the protein CASSKDRVVTEAFF. The rearrangement links TRBV6-1 to TRBJ1-1; TRBD1 agrees at 7 bases. CDR3 length equals 14 residues. Germline lookup yields CDR1 MNHNS and CDR2 SASEGT. After removal of 5 bases from V and 5 bases from J, the junction contained 8 bases not matched to a gene.

This clonotype has ten or more counts. CDR3 in amino acids: CARLQHRDTEAFF. CDR3 DNA: TGTGCCAGGCTTCAGCATAGGGACACTGAAGCTTTCTTT. The chain combines TRBV28 with TRBJ1-1, with unresolved D. Germline V gene sequence: CDR1 MDHEN, CDR2 SYDVKM. Trimming left V 9 bases short and J 3 bases short, with 14 bases between. This CDR3 has 13 amino acids.

The chain links TRBV5-5 to TRBJ2-3; TRBD2 is a possible D gene (5 bases). CDR1 SGHKS and CDR2 YYEKEE come from the germline V gene (reference sequence). The CDR3 consists of 16 residues. V shed 4 bases and J shed 5 bases, with 20 bases lying between them. The CDR3 DNA sequence: TGTGCCAGCAGCGACTCCAGCGGAAGCGTTAGAGATACGCAGTATTTT. Amino acids: CASSDSSGSVRDTQYF.

V and J are TRBV5-1 and TRBJ2-3, with TRBD1 identical over 10 bases. The CDR3 runs to 18 residues. CDR1 SGHRS and CDR2 YFSETQ come from the germline V gene. Trimming took 4 bases from V and 4 from J; bases not matched to a gene: 15. The CDR3 protein is CASSLDPRDRGGADTQYF. In nucleotides, the CDR3 is TGCGCCAGCAGCCTTGACCCTCGGGACAGGGGAGGGGCAGATACGCAGTATTTT.

Many counts were recorded for this clonotype. V gene TRBV6-8 combines with J gene TRBJ1-5; possibly TRBD1 for D (6 bases). V was cut by 9 bases and J by 5 bases, with 20 bases left in between. CDR3 length: 15 amino acids. CDR1 is MNHGY, CDR2 SAAAGT, per germline. CDR3 region: CARPSSRQDDQPQHF. The CDR3 nucleotides are TGTGCCAGGCCCTCCAGCCGACAGGACGATCAGCCCCAGCATTTT.

The table lists this clonotype with many counts. J is TRBJ1-1 and V is TRBV2; tentatively, D is TRBD1 (6 bases). In germline, CDR1 is SNHLY, CDR2 FYNNEI. Trimming took 3 bases from V and 3 from J, leaving 14 bases between them. This CDR3 region has 15 residues. The CDR3 sequence: CASSDQGKVDTEAFF. The DNA of the CDR3 is TGTGCCAGCAGTGATCAGGGGAAGGTCGACACTGAAGCTTTCTTT.

This clonotype was counted between two and nine times. The rearrangement links TRBV25-1 to TRBJ1-1; D is unresolved. Trimming stripped 1 base from V and 3 bases from J, with 12 bases between. The CDR3 loop spans 15 amino acids. Germline CDR1 and CDR2: MGHDK and SYGVNS. The CDR3 here is CASSELGFGDTEAFF. As DNA, the CDR3 is TGTGCCAGCAGTGAATTAGGGTTCGGAGACACTGAAGCTTTCTTT.

Ten or more counts support this clonotype. The genes are TRBV2 and TRBJ2-1; no clear D. CDR3 length equals 14 residues. V gave up 6 bases and J gave up 8 bases, with 17 bases separating them. The V gene's germline CDR1 is SNHLY and CDR2 FYNNEI. DNA of the CDR3: TGTGCCAGCAGCTATCAACGGCCGGGCCATGAGCAGTTCTTC. Translated, it gives CASSYQRPGHEQFF. Using reference TRBV2 and TRBJ2-1 for the parts outside the CDR3, the full variable domain is EPEVTQTPSHQVTQMGQEVILRCVPISNHLYFYWYRQILGQKVEFLVSFYNNEISEKSEIFDDQFSVERPDGSNFTLKIRSTKLEDSAMYFCASSYQRPGHEQFFGPGTRLTVL.

The rearrangement links TRBV10-2 to TRBJ2-1; tentative D call: TRBD1 (5 bases). Between the trimmed V and J ends, which lost 4 bases and 9 bases, there was a span of 13 bases. Per germline, CDR1 WSHSY and CDR2 SAAADI. This CDR3 comprises 13 residues. Here the CDR3 reads CASSVRSRGEQFF. Written as DNA, the CDR3 is TGCGCCAGCAGTGTCAGATCAAGGGGTGAGCAGTTCTTC.

This clonotype was observed many times. The chain carries TRBV4-1 and TRBJ1-2; D is perhaps TRBD1 (6 bases). The V end was cut by 0 bases, the J end by 4 bases, with 12 bases between. The CDR3 totals 15 residues. In germline, CDR1 is MGHRA, CDR2 YSYEKL. The CDR3 DNA follows: TGCGCCAGCAGCCAAGATCAGGGGATCGTCTATGGCTACACCTTC. The encoded protein is CASSQDQGIVYGYTF.

This clonotype was observed many times. V usage is TRBV12-3 or TRBV12-4 and J usage is TRBJ1-5; D unresolved. Trimming removed 0 bases at V and 9 bases at J, with 15 bases between. The CDR3 covers 15 residues. The CDR3 loop is CASSLAGPTKGPQHF. Written as DNA, the CDR3 is TGTGCCAGCAGTTTAGCGGGCCCTACAAAGGGGCCCCAGCATTTT.

This clonotype was seen repeatedly, ten times or more. The V and J genes are TRBV28 and TRBJ1-4, with D possibly matching TRBD1 (5 bases). Germline assignment: CDR1 MDHEN and CDR2 SYDVKM. The CDR3 is 14 amino acids. V lost 5 bases to trimming and J lost 8 bases, with 15 bases between them. The CDR3 reads CASSVRGLDEKLFF. CDR3 in DNA: TGTGCCAGCAGTGTTCGGGGGTTGGACGAAAAACTGTTTTTT.

Details on this clonotype: A read error is likely, as this CDR3 ends without the conserved phenylalanine or tryptophan. This chain uses TRBV2 with TRBJ2-2, with D maybe TRBD2 (6 bases). The CDR3 runs to 15 residues. The germline V gene encodes CDR1 SNHLY and CDR2 FYNNEI. The V end was cut by 4 bases, the J end by 1 base, with 10 bases between. The CDR3 here is CASSVVAVNTGELFL. The CDR3 coding sequence is TGTGCCAGCAGTGTAGTAGCGGTGAACACCGGGGAGCTGTTTCTT.

This sequence joins TRBV7-6 and TRBJ2-5, with TRBD2 matching over 14 bases. The CDR3 is made up of 18 amino acids. The V gene end was trimmed by 2 bases and the J gene end by 2 bases; junction bases not matched to a gene: 7. In germline, CDR1 is SGHVS, CDR2 FNYEAQ. The CDR3, as DNA: TGTGCCAGCAGCTTAAAACCGGGACTAGCGGGGGATCAAGAGACCCAGTACTTC. Its protein is CASSLKPGLAGDQETQYF.

Many counts were recorded for this clonotype. Written as DNA, the CDR3 is TGTGCCAGCAGGGTGGGACAGGGAGCTTTCTTT. Translating it yields CASRVGQGAFF. This chain joins TRBV2 and TRBJ1-1; 9 nucleotides align to TRBD1. The CDR3 is 11 residues long. Trimming took 6 bases from V and 10 from J; bases not matched to a gene: 3. Germline CDR1 is SNHLY and CDR2 is FYNNEI. The variable domain in full, completed from reference TRBV2 and TRBJ1-1, reads EPEVTQTPSHQVTQMGQEVILRCVPISNHLYFYWYRQILGQKVEFLVSFYNNEISEKSEIFDDQFSVERPDGSNFTLKIRSTKLEDSAMYFCASRVGQGAFFGQGTRLTVV.

V and J are TRBV4-1 and TRBJ2-1; D is unresolved. The V and J ends lost 0 bases and 3 bases respectively, with 9 bases between them. Germline values: CDR1 MGHRA, CDR2 YSYEKL. The CDR3 sequence is 15 residues long. This chain's CDR3 is CASSQDPGFYNEQFF. The CDR3 nucleotides are TGCGCCAGCAGCCAAGATCCGGGCTTCTACAATGAGCAGTTCTTC.

This clonotype was seen many times. V and J are TRBV5-1 and TRBJ2-1, with 9 bases fitting TRBD1. CDR1 and CDR2 (germline): SGHRS, YFSETQ. The CDR3 has 14 amino acids. V lost 2 bases, J lost 8 bases, and 5 bases stayed unmatched. The CDR3 nucleotides read TGCGCCAGCAGCTTTGCACAGGGGGCATATGAGCAGTTCTTC. It codes for CASSFAQGAYEQFF. The full variable domain, rest sourced from reference TRBV5-1 and TRBJ2-1, is KAGVTQTPRYLIKTRGQQVTLSCSPISGHRSVSWYQQTPGQGLQFLFEYFSETQRNKGNFPGRFSGRQFSNSRSEMNVSTLELGDSALYLCASSFAQGAYEQFFGPGTRLTVL.

The rearrangement uses TRBV7-9 and TRBJ2-2, with 8 nucleotides matching TRBD1. Unmatched junction bases numbered 14, after V lost 5 bases and J lost 6 bases. Germline-derived CDR1 and CDR2 are SEHNR and FQNEAQ (reference sequence). The CDR3 covers 17 residues. The CDR3 bases are TGTGCCAGCAGCACCACCGGGACAGGCAAGGGCCCCGGGGAGCTGTTTTTT. Its protein is CASSTTGTGKGPGELFF.

As to this clonotype: A read error is possible here, since a much larger clone lies one base away. V is TRBV11-2 and J is TRBJ2-5; D call uncertain. CDR1 and CDR2 from the germline V gene are SGHAT and FQNNGV. Trimming left V 4 bases short and J 9 bases short, with 15 bases between. CDR3 length: 13 residues. CDR3 in amino acids: CASSSFPESAQYF. The CDR3 DNA reads TGTGCCAGCAGCTCCTTCCCGGAGTCGGCCCAGTACTTC.

The table lists this clonotype with a few counts. The chain is built from TRBV27 and TRBJ2-1; D remains ambiguous. CDR1 and CDR2 from the germline V gene are MNHEY and SMNVEV (reference sequence). The CDR3 is 13 residues long. V dropped 1 base and J dropped 4 bases, with 5 bases sitting between them. The CDR3 protein is CASSLLIYNEQFF. The CDR3 coding sequence is TGTGCCAGCAGTTTATTGATATACAATGAGCAGTTCTTC.

V and J are TRBV5-1 and TRBJ2-3; D gene ambiguous. CDR3 length: 13 residues. The ends were cut back, 0 bases at V and 2 bases at J, with 4 bases in the middle. CDR1 and CDR2 from the germline V gene are SGHRS and YFSETQ. The CDR3, as DNA: TGCGCCAGCAGCTTGGAAGTCACAGATACGCAGTATTTT. It is translated as CASSLEVTDTQYF.

With respect to this clonotype: With a much larger clone just one base away, this may be a read error. The V gene is TRBV29-1, the J gene TRBJ2-5, with TRBD2 matching 12 bases. Germline-derived CDR1 and CDR2 are SQVTM and ANQGSEA. The CDR3 extends over 16 amino acids. This CDR3 is CSVEGETSGSRETQCF. DNA for the CDR3: TGCAGCGTTGAAGGGGAGACTAGCGGGAGTCGGGAGACCCAGTGCTTC.

The sample holds many counts of this clonotype. This rearrangement joins TRBV6-2 or TRBV6-3 to TRBJ1-1; D remains unclear. Germline CDR1 and CDR2: MNHEY and SVGEGT. The CDR3 has 16 residues. Trimming took off 0 bases at V and 0 bases at J, with 11 bases between the two ends. CDR3 protein: CASSYSQITMNTEAFF. The DNA for the CDR3 is TGTGCCAGCAGTTACTCTCAGATTACAATGAACACTGAAGCTTTCTTT.